The entry below gives a single T cell receptor beta chain sequence along with its context. Its matching antigen is unknown. The V gene end was trimmed by 4 bases and the J gene end by 8 bases; junction bases not matched to a gene: 13. The germline V gene encodes CDR1 SEHNR and CDR2 FQNEAQ (reference sequence). This CDR3 spans 15 amino acids. Treatment of the sample: roughly 11-day PBMC culture with coronavirus spike peptide pools or control peptides (ViraFEST assay). An unexposed donor provided the CD4+ T cells, which were collected before the COVID-19 pandemic (2011-2018). The researchers probed unexposed-donor CD4+ T cells with SARS-CoV-2 S/N and four cold-coronavirus spikes, cells permitting. The data stem from a study of vaccination and CD4 T cells after COVID-19. Study-wide background: Overlapping spike peptides from SARS-CoV-2, HCoV-NL63, HCoV-OC43 and HCoV-229E served to stimulate the cells.

Cultured CD4+ T cell DNA was sequenced using the Oncomine TCR Beta short-read assay. The authors extracted genomic DNA from cultured CD4+ T cells. TCRdb processed the PCR reads anew with MiXCR; each CDR3 protein has one entry. Among 8,800 or so distinct CDR3 sequences, around half were seen once, and the ten largest hold roughly a sixth. Notes on the study in general: SARS-CoV-2-reactive clonotypes rose nonsignificantly, with the median going from roughly 19 to 38.

The chain employs TRBV7-9 and TRBJ1-1; 7 bases fit TRBD1. The sequencing input was CD4+ T cells from blood, cultured in vitro. The TCR comes from a human donor in good health. CDR3 region: CASSWVTGTVIEAFF. The CDR3 DNA follows: TGTGCCAGCAGCTGGGTGACCGGGACAGTTATAGAAGCTTTCTTT.